A selection of T cell receptor beta chains follows, all from one sample in a study of blood T cell repertoires in COVID-19. The assay was immunoSEQ multiplex PCR, and TCRdb's table has in-frame clones only and misses some. This sample has around 50,000 clones, with 87% found just once. The sequenced sample was peripheral blood. The receptors derive from a woman at least 80 years old with COVID-19, enrolled during active disease. Both conserved end residues are part of each CDR3.

CDR3aa	v_gene	j_gene
CASSLAFGTGDFAYNSPLHF	TRBV27	TRBJ1-6
CTSSQDRTRMETQYF	TRBV1	TRBJ2-5
CASRIQAGGNEKLFF	TRBV2	TRBJ1-4
CASSRLAGGLETQYF	TRBV2	TRBJ2-5
CASSVGQGTGELFF	TRBV5-6	TRBJ2-2
CASSPYLIHTEAFF	TRBV19	TRBJ1-1
CASTGSWRGSTEAFF	TRBV2	TRBJ1-1
CASTQGAQNEKLFF	TRBV6-6	TRBJ1-4
CASSLQGSSYNSPLHF	TRBV28	TRBJ1-6
CASNPPGQSLSEQFF	TRBV2	TRBJ2-1
CASAFGSSTDTQYF	TRBV7-3	TRBJ2-3